This T cell receptor (beta chain) originates from a study of T cell repertoires in cytomegalovirus infection. Study-level background: Selection of CMV epitopes for the study included recently identified HLA-C-restricted and well-studied HLA-B-restricted ones. Public TCR beta signatures indicated both CMV infection and matching HLA type. Study findings and constraints: Carriage of CMV together with the relevant HLA was identifiable through cumulative public TCR beta family frequency.

MiXCR, run by TCRdb on the reads, gives a single entry per CDR3 protein. The repertoire has about 52,000 distinct CDR3 sequences, roughly 20% of them found once; the top ten carry 55% to 65%. At least ten counts were recorded for this clonotype. Its antigen is unidentified. The V end lost 3 bases, the J end lost 4 bases, and 13 bases lay between the germline ends. CDR3 length: 14 amino acids. Here the sequenced sample was CD8+ T cells from cultured PBMCs, taken from culture after CMV antigen stimulation. The TCR sequence derives from a human donor in good health (CMV status not recorded). Some clones in this sample may be carry-over from other donors' samples. The chain combines TRBV12-3 or TRBV12-4 with TRBJ2-7, with TRBD2 as a possible D gene (7 bases). The DNA of the CDR3 is TGTGCCAGCAGTTTTGCACGGGGGGCTTACGAGCAGTACTTC. Protein sequence: CASSFARGAYEQYF.